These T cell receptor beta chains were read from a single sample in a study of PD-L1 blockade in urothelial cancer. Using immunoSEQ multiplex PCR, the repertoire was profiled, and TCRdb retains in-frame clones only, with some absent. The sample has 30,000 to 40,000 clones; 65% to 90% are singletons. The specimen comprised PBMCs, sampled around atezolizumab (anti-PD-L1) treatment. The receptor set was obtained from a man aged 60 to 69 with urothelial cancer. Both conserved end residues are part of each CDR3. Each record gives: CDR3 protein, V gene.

CASRFSGSPSDEQFF	TRBV6-5
CASSPTTSGSRNIQYF	TRBV18
CAWSPPGGFGNNQPQHF	TRBV30
CASSLVRLLQDQETQYF	TRBV5-6
CASSAGISTEAFF	TRBV9
CASSIQGYSNQPQHF	TRBV7-9
CASSFDGSNQPQHF	TRBV5-4
CASSSRPGLDLPDTQYF	TRBV5-1
CATSRVLGNGELFF	TRBV15
CASSDYANNQPQHF	TRBV2
CASSPTSPGSYGYTF	TRBV19
CASSINPGGAGALGNEQFF	TRBV19
CASSLAPGGYEQFF	TRBV5-1
CASSPTGDYNSPLHF	TRBV18
CASGDRVGEQYF	TRBV19
CASSLVLKFSVHTF	TRBV7-8
CASSGKTRETQYF	TRBV11-1
CASSQDQNTEAFF	TRBV14
CASSPRWGRGETQYF	TRBV27
CAWSRDRGYGYTF	TRBV30
CASSLGTATYEQYF	TRBV7-9
CASSDTAPGQGNYGYTF	TRBV25-1
CASSPRQGASNQPQHF	TRBV18
CASSYWQGSTDTQYF	TRBV6-6
CASSQFGTDSYEQYF	TRBV23-1
CASSVTGGGNSGANVLTF	TRBV9
CASSTPPGGRGLNEQFF	TRBV2
CASSLRLADEQYF	TRBV11-1
CASSLAGGGGYQPQHF	TRBV7-8
CASSLRPRGDQPQHF	TRBV7-2
CASSSQTSAHEQYF	TRBV11-2
CASKAGAGTGELFF	TRBV10-1
CASSLGAGSTYEQYF	TRBV11-2